The clone carrying this T cell receptor (beta chain) was counted many times. Its specificity is unknown. This record belongs to a study of response to subunit inactivated influenza vaccine. There are 14 residues in the CDR3. The junction had 0 bases not matched to a gene; V was cut back by 1 base and J by 4 bases. General study points: Few new T cells, the authors suggested, are recruited by each seasonal influenza vaccination.

From the RT-PCR reads, TCRdb called clonotypes with MiXCR, one entry per CDR3 protein. The sample lists some 480,000 distinct CDR3 sequences, roughly 9.8% occurring once. Material: PBMCs from blood, obtained 45 days after vaccination. This TCR was sampled from a middle-aged man who received an inactivated influenza vaccine. This chain links TRBV12-3 or TRBV12-4 with TRBJ1-1, with 10 bases aligning to TRBD1. The DNA for the CDR3 is TGTGCCAGCAGTTTAGGGACAGGGGGCACTGAAGCTTTCTTT. Translation gives CASSLGTGGTEAFF.